Included here is one T cell receptor (beta chain) sequence, with context. The PCR had 60 Vbeta and 13 Jbeta primers. The method was immunoSEQ multiplex PCR; TCRdb's version includes in-frame clones alone and lacks a portion of them. The table lists around 120,000 clones, approximately 80% of them singletons. The V gene end was trimmed by 7 bases and the J gene end by 7 bases; junction bases not matched to a gene: 9. The CDR3 spans 13 residues. The V gene's germline CDR1 is MNHNS and CDR2 SASEGT. These data come from a study of cytomegalovirus exposure and HLA in healthy donors. This clonotype was obtained from a woman in her thirties or forties in good health and CMV-seropositive. This rearrangement joins TRBV6-1 to TRBJ2-5; 7 bases fit TRBD1. The source material was PBMCs. CDR3 sequence reads: CASIIDRDRTQYF. The CDR3 DNA reads TGTGCCAGCATTATAGACAGGGATAGGACCCAGTACTTC.